This T cell receptor (beta chain) was recovered during a study of immune evolution from preneoplasia to lung adenocarcinoma. Clones were read by immunoSEQ multiplex PCR, and TCRdb kept only the in-frame ones, dropping some. This sample yields around 6,300 clones, of which roughly 75% are seen a single time; roughly 9.8% belongs to the top ten. This CDR3 is built from 18 residues. The V segment lost 3 bases and the J segment 0 bases; nucleotides outside the gene matches: 9. Germline V gene lookup returns CDR1 LNHNV and CDR2 YYDKDF (reference sequence). Note on this clone: Its antigen remains unidentified.

Resections took place in Japan or China from about 2013 to 2018. Each case's diagnosis was confirmed by two pathologists on H&E. Study conclusions and caveats: Normal lung had highest clonality; later lesions appeared denser, more diverse. Top clone share appeared to fall from AAH through AIS, MIA, adenocarcinoma.

Material: FFPE lung adenocarcinoma in situ tissue. The clonotype was recovered from an older donor with lung adenocarcinoma. The J gene is TRBJ2-1, the V gene TRBV15; the match to TRBD2 covers 9 bases. In DNA form, the CDR3 reads TGTGCCACCAGCAGGCCTATACTTAGCGGGGGCTCCTACAATGAGCAGTTCTTC. Encoded protein: CATSRPILSGGSYNEQFF. Complete variable domain (other parts from reference TRBV15 and TRBJ2-1): DAMVIQNPRYQVTQFGKPVTLSCSQTLNHNVMYWYQQKSSQAPKLLFHYYDKDFNNEADTPDNFQSRRPNTSFCFLDIRSPGLGDTAMYLCATSRPILSGGSYNEQFFGPGTRLTVL.